This T cell receptor beta chain stems from a study of blood T cell repertoires in COVID-19. About the research overall: PBMCs, B-cell-depleted T cells, or T cells provided the cDNA or gDNA that made up the material.

Source study methods: Reference gene primer amplification in the assay estimated nucleated cell counts. Here immunoSEQ multiplex PCR was the method, and the copy in TCRdb shows in-frame clones only, minus some. Clonal size and the V and J genes are those of that table, whereas D and trimming came from the DNA. Among around 60,000 clones listed, 80% to 90% were seen once. The origin of this receptor is a woman of 80 years or more with acute or convalescent COVID-19. The source material was peripheral blood.

The CDR3 sequence is CASSSEGTGGPHEQYF. In nucleotides, the CDR3 is TGTGCCAGCAGCTCCGAAGGGACAGGGGGCCCCCACGAGCAGTACTTC. The V call is TRBV28, the J call TRBJ2-7; 12 bases fit TRBD1. CDR1 and CDR2 (germline): MDHEN, SYDVKM. Germline trimming cut 6 bases from V and 5 bases from J; bases unmatched to any gene: 11. CDR3 length: 16 amino acids.